This record looks at one T cell receptor beta chain sequence and its context. No cognate antigen has been identified for it. No base quality information exists; no much larger clone differs at one position. The data belong to a study of OX40 agonist ivuxolimab in advanced cancers. As for the study more broadly: The costimulatory receptor OX40 (CD134) was targeted by ivuxolimab, a fully human IgG2 agonistic monoclonal antibody. The monotherapy dose-escalation portion (N of about 57 patients) of the phase I ivuxolimab trial is reported in the paper. Peripheral TCRbeta sequencing aimed to test whether ivuxolimab altered TCR sequence diversity and caused clonal T-cell expansion. In the dose-escalation cohort, approximately 83% of patients were male, and the mean age was 60 years with a range of roughly 20 to 80. Patients were allowed to have had prior anti-PD-1, anti-PD-L1 or anti-CTLA-4 therapy, and approximately 37% of the dose-escalation patients had been treated with checkpoint inhibitors. Intravenous ivuxolimab was administered to patients every 2 weeks at six dose levels: 0.01, 0.1, 0.3, 1.5, 3 and 10 mg/kg. Partial responses were achieved by three dose-escalation patients, of whom one had hepatocellular carcinoma and two had cutaneous melanoma. Among the approximately 54 dose-escalation patients, around 19 had hepatocellular carcinoma, roughly 15 melanoma, 9 renal cell carcinoma and 9 head and neck cancer.

For sequencing of the TCRbeta CDR3 region, genomic DNA was extracted from the sorted cells. TCRbeta CDR3 regions were sequenced using the immunoSEQ Assay. TCRdb provides this immuneACCESS table in a form limited to in-frame rearrangements. Some clones are lacking; in checked studies, under half of them reflect an unresolved V gene, and why the rest are absent is not known. Counted in this sample were tens of thousands of clones; more than 75% of them appeared once. The ten top clones hold more than 25% of the sample. Patients with autoimmune disease history or receiving systemic immunosuppression were excluded from the trial. Peripheral blood for TCR sequencing was collected from all dose cohorts at baseline, on cycle 4 day 1, and on cycle 7 day 1. The samples were drawn from a first-in-human, open-label, multicenter phase I dose-escalation trial of ivuxolimab. The trial enrolled adults with locally advanced or metastatic head and neck squamous cell, hepatocellular, melanoma or renal cell carcinoma. Before TCR sequencing, CD4+ T cells and CD8+ T cells from peripheral blood were sorted into separate populations.

General study outcomes and caveats: At doses of 0.1 to 3.0 mg/kg, clonal expansion of both CD4+ and CD8+ blood T cells was observed from baseline to week 6. Low levels of normalized T-cell clonal expansion were also shown by some nonresponding patients. Which antigens the clonally expanded peripheral T cells were specific for was not determined. After ivuxolimab, more expanded clones were found on average in CD8+ T cells than in CD4+ T cells. Partial responders in the 0.1-3.0 mg/kg groups had among the lowest normalized peripheral clonal expansion, especially among CD8+ T cells.

The germline ends are 12 bases apart after V is trimmed by 5 bases and J by 4 bases. The CDR3 spans 13 residues, from the cysteine through the phenylalanine. The read is trimmed to its CDR3 DNA, 39 bases read in frame from base 1. The germline V gene (reference sequence) specifies SSHAT as CDR1 and FNYEAQ as CDR2. The chain uses TRBV7-7 and TRBJ2-7; matching of 5 bases hints at TRBD2 as the D gene. This TCR was sampled from an adult with an advanced solid tumor such as melanoma, head and neck, liver or kidney cancer. Here the sequenced sample was CD4+ or CD8+ T cells sorted from blood, taken in a trial of the OX40 agonist ivuxolimab. In nucleotides, the sequence is TGTGCCAGCAGCCTTAACGGGGATTACGAGCAGTACTTC. Translated, this gives CASSLNGDYEQYF.